These 2 T cell receptor beta chains came from one sample sequenced in a study of TIL therapy for anti-PD-1-resistant metastatic lung cancer. This was the immunoSEQ v3 assay. Clones were read by immunoSEQ multiplex PCR, and TCRdb kept only the in-frame ones, dropping some. The table lists tens of thousands of clones, around three quarters of them singletons. The sample's time point: pre-treatment sample, taken before nivolumab and TIL therapy. The sample consisted of blood, taken at baseline. The receptors were gathered from a woman aged 30 to 85 with non-small cell lung cancer.

For this clone: This CDR3 is missing its conserved last phenylalanine or tryptophan, likely due to a read error. The chain joins TRBV6-5 to TRBJ1-6; D perhaps matches TRBD1 (5 bases). The length of the CDR3 is 13 residues. The germline gives CDR1 MNHEY, CDR2 SVGAGI. V lost 6 bases, J lost 8 bases, and 11 bases lay in between. The CDR3 is CASRGTEHSPLHL. The DNA for the CDR3 is TGTGCCAGCAGAGGGACTGAACATTCACCCCTCCACCTT.

J is TRBJ2-5 and V is TRBV5-8; no definite D call. Germline CDR1 and CDR2: SGHTS and YDEGEE. This CDR3 region has 14 residues. V lost 2 bases, J lost 5 bases, and 13 bases lay in between. The CDR3 nucleotides read TGTGCCAGCAGCTTTGTGGCAAAGCAGGAGACCCAGTACTTC. Translation gives CASSFVAKQETQYF.